The 32 T cell receptor beta chains reported below all come from one sample, sequenced in a study of Ad26.COV2.S vaccination and SARS-CoV-2 variants. Assay used: immunoSEQ multiplex PCR; TCRdb lists only in-frame clones, some missing. The table has about 400,000 clones, approximately 92% seen once. Specified treatment: around 19 received Ad26.COV2.S at low or high dose, single or two shots; roughly five received placebo; per-sample allocation not given. After the first vaccine or placebo injection, samples were drawn on day 63. Material: peripheral blood, obtained in a trial of Ad26.COV2.S vaccine versus placebo. The source is a person between 18 and 65 years old who received the Ad26.COV2.S COVID-19 vaccine or a placebo.

V is TRBV13 and J is TRBJ2-7; 15 bases map to TRBD2. In germline, CDR1 is PRHDT, CDR2 FYEKMQ (reference sequence). The CDR3 extends over 15 amino acids. V gave up 6 bases and J gave up 6 bases; unmatched junction bases: 6. In DNA form, the CDR3 reads TGTGCCAGCAGTTTCGGACTAGCGGGGGGGCCCGAGCAGTACTTC. It codes for CASSFGLAGGPEQYF.

This chain uses TRBV11-3 with TRBJ2-7; D is perhaps TRBD2 (6 bases). Germline CDR1 reads SGHNT; CDR2 reads YENEEA. With 2 bases removed from V and 3 bases from J, the gap between germline ends came to 14 bases. The CDR3 has 15 amino acids. The CDR3 nucleotides are TGTGCCAGCAGCTTACATTACGGGGGTAGCTACGAGCAGTACTTC. Its translation: CASSLHYGGSYEQYF.

The CDR3 loop is CASSQGRQAGYGYTF. CDR3 nucleotide sequence: TGCGCCAGCAGCCAAGGGAGACAGGCGGGCTATGGCTACACCTTC. The rearrangement links TRBV4-3 to TRBJ1-2; maybe TRBD1 (6 bases). The germline CDR1 and CDR2 sequences are LGHNA and YSLEER. V was pared by 1 base and J by 4 bases, with 13 bases between. This CDR3 has 15 amino acids.

This chain links TRBV28 with TRBJ1-1, with 11 bases aligning to TRBD1. V was pared by 5 bases and J by 5 bases, with 7 bases of the junction left unmatched. This CDR3 is 15 amino acids long. Germline V gives CDR1 MDHEN, CDR2 SYDVKM. CDR3 protein: CASSPLDRGLTEAFF. In DNA, the CDR3 is TGTGCCAGCAGTCCACTGGACAGGGGGCTTACTGAAGCTTTCTTT.

The rearrangement uses TRBV11-2 and TRBJ1-1; a weak D match, TRBD1 (6 bases). Germline-derived CDR1 and CDR2 are SGHAT and FQNNGV. This CDR3 has 15 amino acids. V was trimmed by 4 bases and J by 3 bases, leaving 15 bases between them. The CDR3 DNA reads as TGTGCCAGCAGCTCCCTACAGGGACCCTACACTGAAGCTTTCTTT. Protein sequence: CASSSLQGPYTEAFF.

V is TRBV6-4 and J is TRBJ1-5; no reliable D call. There are 13 residues in the CDR3. The germline V gene has CDR1 MRHNA and CDR2 SNTAGT. Between the trimmed V and J ends, which lost 3 bases and 9 bases, there was a span of 12 bases. In DNA form, the CDR3 reads TGTGCCAGCAGTGAAATGGACGGGTGGCCCCAGCATTTT. Encoded protein: CASSEMDGWPQHF.

The genes are TRBV7-9 and TRBJ2-3; 10 nucleotides match TRBD2. Germline V gene data show CDR1 as SEHNR and CDR2 as FQNEAQ (reference sequence). The CDR3 runs to 15 residues. Trimming at V came to 5 bases and at J to 2 bases, leaving 4 bases not matched to a gene. The CDR3 loop reads CASSEGLALTDTQYF. The DNA of the CDR3 is TGTGCCAGCAGCGAGGGACTAGCGCTCACAGATACGCAGTATTTT.

The chain employs TRBV11-3 and TRBJ1-1; D uncertain. V was pared by 5 bases and J by 4 bases, with 11 bases between. Germline V CDR1 and CDR2: SGHNT, YENEEA. This CDR3 is built from 13 residues. The CDR3 bases are TGTGCCAGCAGCCCCGCTGTTGGCACTGAAGCTTTCTTT. It translates to CASSPAVGTEAFF. Based on the CDR3 plus reference TRBV11-3 and TRBJ1-1, the full variable domain is EAGVVQSPRYKIIEKKQPVAFWCNPISGHNTLYWYLQNLGQGPELLIRYENEEAVDDSQLPKDRFSAERLKGVDSTLKIQPAELGDSAVYLCASSPAVGTEAFFGQGTRLTVV.

The chain links TRBV5-1 to TRBJ1-2; a weak D match, TRBD1 (6 bases). CDR3 length: 15 amino acids. V gave up 1 base and J gave up 2 bases, with 12 bases separating them. Germline CDR1 is SGHRS and CDR2 is YFSETQ. CDR3 sequence: CASSLTGNKNYGYTF. The CDR3 DNA follows: TGCGCCAGCAGCTTGACAGGGAATAAAAACTATGGCTACACCTTC.

V and J are TRBV7-9 and TRBJ1-2; no definite D call. With 3 bases removed from V and 4 bases from J, the gap between germline ends came to 9 bases. The CDR3 length is 13 residues. CDR1 SEHNR and CDR2 FQNEAQ come from the germline V gene (reference sequence). CDR3 DNA sequence: TGTGCCAGCAGCTTTAGTTCTCCCTATGGCTACACCTTC. It yields the protein CASSFSSPYGYTF.

The rearrangement uses TRBV28 and TRBJ1-2; 8 bases agree with TRBD1. This CDR3 is 14 amino acids long. Germline V gives CDR1 MDHEN, CDR2 SYDVKM. V shed 6 bases, J shed 0 bases, and the junction held 3 bases outside the gene matches. This chain's CDR3 is CASSPGQANYGYTF. CDR3 coding DNA: TGTGCCAGCAGCCCGGGACAGGCTAACTATGGCTACACCTTC.

The V and J genes are TRBV7-8 and TRBJ2-7; 8 bases map to TRBD2. V was pared by 0 bases and J by 0 bases, with 7 bases of the junction left unmatched. This CDR3 has 17 amino acids. CDR1 is SGHVS, CDR2 FQNEAQ, per germline. CDR3 sequence reads: CASSLAGGAGPSYEQYF. In nucleotides, the CDR3 is TGTGCCAGCAGCTTAGCCGGGGGGGCGGGACCCTCCTACGAGCAGTACTTC.

The rearrangement joins TRBV5-6 to TRBJ2-1; tentative D call: TRBD2 (7 bases). The CDR3 spans 15 residues. Trimming took off 3 bases at V and 4 bases at J, with 14 bases between the two ends. Germline loops: CDR1 SGHDT, CDR2 YYEEEE. The CDR3 DNA follows: TGTGCCAGCAGCTCGGTGGGAGGGGGATACAATGAGCAGTTCTTC. Encoded protein: CASSSVGGGYNEQFF. Based on the CDR3 plus reference TRBV5-6 and TRBJ2-1, the full variable domain is DAGVTQSPTHLIKTRGQQVTLRCSPKSGHDTVSWYQQALGQGPQFIFQYYEEEERQRGNFPDRFSGHQFPNYSSELNVNALLLGDSALYLCASSSVGGGYNEQFFGPGTRLTVL.

About this clone: The sample has other DNA sequences that encode this CDR3 too. The chain couples TRBV7-2 to TRBJ1-2; TRBD1 is a possible D gene (5 bases). The CDR3 runs to 14 residues. CDR1 SGHTA and CDR2 FQGNSA come from the germline V gene. Trimming left V 1 base short and J 0 bases short, with 6 bases between. CDR3 nucleotide sequence: TGTGCCAGCAGCTTAGGAGGGGCTAACTATGGCTACACCTTC. Translating it yields CASSLGGANYGYTF.

The chain is built from TRBV30 and TRBJ2-1, with a possible D match to TRBD2 (5 bases). Germline CDR1 and CDR2: GTSNPN and SVGIG (reference sequence). Trimming stripped 5 bases from V and 7 bases from J, with 15 bases between. CDR3 length equals 13 residues. CDR3 nucleotides: TGTGCCTGGGAAAGGACTCCCTCTAATGAGCAGTTCTTC. Its protein product is CAWERTPSNEQFF.

The chain recombines TRBV6-5 with TRBJ2-7; D assignment may be TRBD1 or TRBD2 (5 bases each). The ends were cut back, 6 bases at V and 2 bases at J, with 17 bases in the middle. The CDR3 runs 15 residues. Germline V CDR1 and CDR2: MNHEY, SVGAGI. The CDR3 DNA sequence: TGTGCCAGCAGACGGACCGGGACCGGTACCTACGAGCAGTACTTC. Protein sequence: CASRRTGTGTYEQYF.

This clone occurred once. The genes are TRBV4-1 and TRBJ2-7; D gene unclear. Trimming took 0 bases from V and 3 from J, leaving 6 bases between them. Looked up from germline, CDR1 is MGHRA and CDR2 is YSYEKL. The CDR3 has 13 amino acids. The CDR3 region has the DNA TGCGCCAGCAGCCAAGAACCTATCTACGAGCAGTACTTC. It is translated as CASSQEPIYEQYF.

This clone was seen a handful of times. The chain joins TRBV4-2 to TRBJ1-2, with D possibly matching TRBD1 (5 bases). Germline V CDR1 and CDR2: LGHNA, YNFKEQ. The V gene lost 5 bases and the J gene lost 0 bases, with 19 bases spanning the gap. The CDR3 loop spans 17 amino acids. DNA for the CDR3: TGTGCCAGCAGCTCGAGGGCAACAGGTTTGACTAACTATGGCTACACCTTC. This codes for CASSSRATGLTNYGYTF.

The chain combines TRBV9 with TRBJ2-2; 13 nucleotides align to TRBD2. The CDR3 is made up of 16 amino acids. The J segment lost 4 bases and the V segment lost 3 bases, leaving 3 bases of the junction unmatched. The germline CDR1 and CDR2 sequences are SGDLS and YYNGEE. The CDR3 region is CASSAGLAGATGELFF. The CDR3 coding sequence is TGTGCCAGCAGCGCCGGACTAGCGGGGGCCACCGGGGAGCTGTTTTTT.

The CDR3 nucleotides read TGTGCCAGCTCACCATCGACAGGGGGCCTGGGCACTGAAGCTTTCTTT. Protein sequence: CASSPSTGGLGTEAFF. The V and J genes are TRBV18 and TRBJ1-1, with 10 bases fitting TRBD1. This CDR3 spans 16 amino acids. The germline gives CDR1 KGHSH, CDR2 LQKENI. V lost 2 bases to trimming and J lost 4 bases; unmatched junction nucleotides: 7.

CDR3 DNA sequence: TGTGCCAGCAGCGGTCTTGTGTCTGTGGGGGTTAGGCCCCAGCATTTT. This codes for CASSGLVSVGVRPQHF. This chain uses TRBV13 with TRBJ1-5; the D gene is possibly TRBD1 (5 bases). Trimming removed 5 bases at V and 9 bases at J, with 23 bases between. CDR1 and CDR2 (germline): PRHDT, FYEKMQ (reference sequence). CDR3 length: 16 residues.

The rearrangement links TRBV2 to TRBJ2-5; D not resolved. The V end lost 6 bases, the J end lost 0 bases, and 5 bases lay between the germline ends. This CDR3 comprises 12 residues. Germline assignment: CDR1 SNHLY and CDR2 FYNNEI. The CDR3 nucleotides read TGTGCCAGCAGCGGTTACCAAGAGACCCAGTACTTC. Protein sequence: CASSGYQETQYF. The full variable domain, in which reference TRBV2 and TRBJ2-5 provide the parts outside the CDR3, is EPEVTQTPSHQVTQMGQEVILRCVPISNHLYFYWYRQILGQKVEFLVSFYNNEISEKSEIFDDQFSVERPDGSNFTLKIRSTKLEDSAMYFCASSGYQETQYFGPGTRLLVL.

This chain uses TRBV15 with TRBJ2-5, with 7 bases that match TRBD1. In germline, CDR1 is LNHNV, CDR2 YYDKDF (reference sequence). V gave up 5 bases and J gave up 2 bases; unmatched junction bases: 14. The CDR3 is 17 residues long. The CDR3 is CATSPTAGTETQETQYF. In DNA form, the CDR3 reads TGTGCCACCAGCCCCACCGCCGGGACAGAGACTCAAGAGACCCAGTACTTC.

This clone occurred once. The V and J genes are TRBV5-4 and TRBJ2-3; 10 bases fit TRBD2. Germline values: CDR1 SGHNT, CDR2 YYREEE (reference sequence). This CDR3 has 16 residues. Trimming took 4 bases from V and 11 from J; bases not matched to a gene: 16. Here the CDR3 reads CASSTYPLAGAPEQYF. The CDR3 DNA sequence: TGTGCCAGCAGCACCTACCCCCTAGCGGGGGCCCCAGAGCAGTATTTT.

V usage is TRBV11-2 and J usage is TRBJ2-2; 9 nucleotides agree with TRBD1. Germline CDR1 and CDR2: SGHAT and FQNNGV. The CDR3 runs 17 residues. After removal of 1 base from V and 4 bases from J, the junction contained 7 bases not matched to a gene. The CDR3 is CASSLVLGTGITGELFF. CDR3 bases: TGTGCCAGCAGCTTAGTTTTAGGGACAGGGATCACCGGGGAGCTGTTTTTT.

The chain uses TRBV9 and TRBJ1-1; TRBD1 agrees at 7 bases. J lost 6 bases, V lost 2 bases, and 13 bases had no gene match. Germline-derived CDR1 and CDR2 are SGDLS and YYNGEE. CDR3 length: 16 residues. The DNA for the CDR3 is TGTGCCAGCAGCGTGCTGTCCCCAGGGGGAGGGGCTGAAGCTTTCTTT. Translating it yields CASSVLSPGGGAEAFF.

The chain recombines TRBV5-1 with TRBJ2-7; the D gene could be TRBD1 or TRBD2 (5 bases each). Looked up from germline, CDR1 is SGHRS and CDR2 is YFSETQ. V was cut by 4 bases and J by 6 bases, with 20 bases left in between. The CDR3 length is 15 residues. In nucleotides, the CDR3 is TGCGCCAGCAGCCCCGGGACGGGTTCTTTTAGCGAGCAGTACTTC. Translating gives CASSPGTGSFSEQYF.

CDR3 loop: CASSIDRIPGELFF. CDR3 sequence (DNA): TGTGCCAGTAGTATTGACAGGATCCCCGGGGAGCTGTTTTTT. The chain joins TRBV19 to TRBJ2-2; possibly TRBD1 for D (6 bases). Germline assignment: CDR1 LNHDA and CDR2 SQIVND (reference sequence). V lost 3 bases, J lost 6 bases, and 11 bases lay in between. The CDR3 has 14 residues.

The chain links TRBV4-1 to TRBJ2-1; TRBD2 matches at 10 bases. The V gene end was trimmed by 2 bases and the J gene end by 4 bases; junction bases not matched to a gene: 11. CDR1 is MGHRA and CDR2 is YSYEKL in the germline V gene. This CDR3 spans 18 amino acids. CDR3 coding DNA: TGCGCCAGCAGCCAATCCTCCTCGGGACTAGCGATTTACAATGAGCAGTTCTTC. It codes for CASSQSSSGLAIYNEQFF.

The chain couples TRBV3-1 (or the pseudogene TRBV3-2) to TRBJ2-1, with D perhaps matching TRBD1 (6 bases). CDR1 and CDR2 from the germline V gene are LGHDT and YNNKEL (reference sequence). This CDR3 has 16 amino acids. Trimming pared 0 bases from V and 2 bases from J, leaving 11 bases between. CDR3 sequence reads: CASSQEGAGAYNEQFF. DNA for the CDR3: TGTGCCAGCAGCCAAGAGGGGGCGGGCGCCTACAATGAGCAGTTCTTC.

This clone has only one observation. The chain links TRBV12-3 or TRBV12-4 to TRBJ1-1; maybe TRBD1 (5 bases). CDR3 length: 12 residues. V lost 2 bases and J 11 bases, leaving 12 bases between the germline ends. The CDR3 sequence: CASSLLGRAAFF. CDR3 in DNA: TGTGCCAGCAGTTTATTAGGCAGGGCGGCTTTCTTT.

This chain joins TRBV28 and TRBJ2-5; TRBD2 agrees at 9 bases. The CDR3 runs 17 residues. V was pared by 6 bases and J by 1 base, with 12 bases of the junction left unmatched. CDR1 is MDHEN, CDR2 SYDVKM, per germline. CDR3 bases: TGTGCCAGCAGGAATCTGTTTGGTAGCGGGGGCCAAGAGACCCAGTACTTC. This gives the protein CASRNLFGSGGQETQYF.